Listed below are T cell receptor beta chains from one sample, sequenced in a study of T-cell reconstitution after alpha-beta-depleted transplantation in children. Each CDR3 protein is one row after TCRdb ran MiXCR on the PCR reads. The sample gives about 580,000 distinct CDR3 sequences, 23% of which show up once; around an eighth is in the top ten. This material consisted of PBMCs, mostly from graft donor cells, taken 360 days after TCRalphabeta/CD19-depleted stem cell transplant. The receptors come from a boy younger than two who had a stem cell transplant for acute myeloid leukemia, so the T cells may come from the graft donor. Each CDR3 is given with its conserved first and last residue. D genes are given only for firm matches. Clone size appears in some rows only: once, few, many, or a class for an expanded clone.

clone_size d_call j_call v_call cdr3_aa cdr3_nt
NA TRBD2 TRBJ2-3 TRBV7-8 CASSLNSGGPSTDTQYF TGTGCCAGCAGCTTAAACAGCGGGGGCCCTAGCACAGATACGCAGTATTTT
few TRBD2 TRBJ2-7 TRBV4-3 CASSQEIAGSSYEQYF TGCGCCAGCAGCCAGGAAATAGCGGGTAGCTCCTACGAGCAGTACTTC
few NA TRBJ2-7 TRBV20-1 CSAPILSLHEQYF TGCAGTGCCCCGATCCTCTCGCTGCACGAGCAGTACTTC
NA NA TRBJ1-2 TRBV10-3 CAISWEANYGYTF TGTGCCATCAGTTGGGAGGCTAACTATGGCTACACCTTC
many NA TRBJ1-5 TRBV28 CASRVTGTDYQPQHF TGTGCCAGCAGGGTCACCGGGACGGACTATCAGCCCCAGCATTTT
NA NA TRBJ1-2 TRBV6-5 CASSFEGVRGYTF TGTGCCAGCAGTTTCGAGGGGGTGCGTGGCTACACCTTC
NA NA TRBJ2-5 TRBV29-1 CSVEDPRGAETQYF TGCAGCGTCGAGGACCCCAGGGGGGCAGAGACCCAGTACTTC
many NA TRBJ2-3 TRBV29-1 CSVEYGLGTDTQYF TGCAGCGTTGAGTACGGCCTGGGCACAGATACGCAGTATTTT
many NA TRBJ1-6 TRBV4-2 CASSQETRSQSLKPLHF TGTGCCAGCAGCCAAGAGACCCGGTCGCAGTCTCTAAAACCCCTCCACTTT
NA NA TRBJ2-2 TRBV12-3/TRBV12-4 CASRGYRDGDTGELFF TGTGCCAGCAGGGGATACAGGGATGGCGACACCGGGGAGCTGTTTTTT
few TRBD2 TRBJ2-3 TRBV9 CASSVRLAGGADTQYF TGTGCCAGCAGCGTCCGACTAGCGGGAGGTGCAGATACGCAGTATTTT
many TRBD2 TRBJ2-3 TRBV4-3 CASSQVWGGGASTDTQYF TGCGCCAGCAGCCAAGTCTGGGGCGGGGGGGCTAGCACAGATACGCAGTATTTT
many NA TRBJ1-6 TRBV27 CASSPLASPLHF TGTGCCAGCAGTCCCCTCGCCTCACCCCTCCACTTT
NA NA TRBJ2-5 TRBV12-3/TRBV12-4 CASSLGGLAGETQYF TGTGCCAGCAGCCTGGGTGGGCTAGCAGGGGAGACCCAGTACTTC
NA NA TRBJ1-2 TRBV29-1 CSVEDQEPGGYTF TGCAGCGTTGAAGACCAGGAACCAGGAGGCTACACCTTC
few NA TRBJ1-2 TRBV6-2/TRBV6-3 CASSYPGGYGYTF TGTGCCAGCAGTTACCCGGGGGGCTATGGCTACACCTTC
many TRBD1 TRBJ2-1 TRBV12-3/TRBV12-4 CASSLRTGGGNEQFF TGTGCCAGCAGTTTGAGGACAGGGGGTGGGAATGAGCAGTTCTTC